The source of this T cell receptor (beta chain) is a study of immune evolution from preneoplasia to lung adenocarcinoma. Study outcomes and limitations: Later-stage lesions appeared to have more T cells, more diversity, less clonality.

V was trimmed by 1 base and J by 7 bases, leaving 12 bases between them. The germline gives CDR1 SGHNT, CDR2 YYREEE (reference sequence). The CDR3 sequence is 13 residues long. As for this clone: Its target is unknown.

Here immunoSEQ multiplex PCR was the method, and the copy in TCRdb shows in-frame clones only, minus some. The sample gives some 11,000 clones, 82% of which show up once; about 1.7% is in the top ten. The clonotype comes from a person aged 70 to 85 with lung adenocarcinoma. V is TRBV5-4 and J is TRBJ2-7, with D maybe TRBD2 (6 bases). The sequencing sample was made of FFPE minimally invasive lung adenocarcinoma tissue. The CDR3 DNA follows: TGTGCCAGCAGCTTGTCACGGAGCGGGGAGCAGTACTTC. Encoded protein: CASSLSRSGEQYF.